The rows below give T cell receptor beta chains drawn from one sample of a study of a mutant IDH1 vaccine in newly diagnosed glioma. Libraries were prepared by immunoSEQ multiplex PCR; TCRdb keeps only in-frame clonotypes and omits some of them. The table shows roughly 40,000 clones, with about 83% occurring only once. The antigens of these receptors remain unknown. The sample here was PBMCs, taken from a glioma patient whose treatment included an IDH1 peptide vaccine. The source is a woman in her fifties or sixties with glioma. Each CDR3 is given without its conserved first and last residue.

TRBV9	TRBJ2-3	ASSVGLAASTDTQY
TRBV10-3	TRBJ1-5	AISDVQGRSNQPQH
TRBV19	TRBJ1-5	ASSMWGQINQPQH
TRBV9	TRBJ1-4	ASSVRGQLTNEKLF
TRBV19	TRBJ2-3	ASSIPAYTQY
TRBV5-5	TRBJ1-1	ASSPGQGAGAF
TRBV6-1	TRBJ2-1	ASSHGSGGNNEQF
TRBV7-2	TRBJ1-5	ASSLTLGGNQPQH
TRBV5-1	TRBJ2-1	ASSQRQGVANEQF
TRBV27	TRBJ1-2	ASLTGYGYT
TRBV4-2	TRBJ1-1	ASSQDWGRADTEAF
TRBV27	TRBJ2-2	ASRPTVAAGELF
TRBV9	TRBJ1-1	ASSVVPGMGEAF
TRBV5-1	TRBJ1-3	ASSTWDTSGNTIY
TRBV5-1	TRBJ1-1	ASIGANTEAF
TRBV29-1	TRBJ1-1	SVASGRGTEAF
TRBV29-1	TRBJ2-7	SAKDSAYEQY
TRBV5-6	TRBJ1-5	ASSLGGDRSNQPQH
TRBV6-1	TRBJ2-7	ASSFRDLGSYEQY
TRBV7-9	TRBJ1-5	ASSLYADSNQPQH
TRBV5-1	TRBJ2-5	ASTRAGVYQETQY
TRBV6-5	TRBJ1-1	ASVMNTEAF
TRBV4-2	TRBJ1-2	ASSQAGEYGYT
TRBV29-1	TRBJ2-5	SVPRGGKGETQY
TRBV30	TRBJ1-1	AYREDTEAF
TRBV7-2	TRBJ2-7	ASSLLAGGLSSYEQY
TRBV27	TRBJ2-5	ASRQNAAVGRETQY